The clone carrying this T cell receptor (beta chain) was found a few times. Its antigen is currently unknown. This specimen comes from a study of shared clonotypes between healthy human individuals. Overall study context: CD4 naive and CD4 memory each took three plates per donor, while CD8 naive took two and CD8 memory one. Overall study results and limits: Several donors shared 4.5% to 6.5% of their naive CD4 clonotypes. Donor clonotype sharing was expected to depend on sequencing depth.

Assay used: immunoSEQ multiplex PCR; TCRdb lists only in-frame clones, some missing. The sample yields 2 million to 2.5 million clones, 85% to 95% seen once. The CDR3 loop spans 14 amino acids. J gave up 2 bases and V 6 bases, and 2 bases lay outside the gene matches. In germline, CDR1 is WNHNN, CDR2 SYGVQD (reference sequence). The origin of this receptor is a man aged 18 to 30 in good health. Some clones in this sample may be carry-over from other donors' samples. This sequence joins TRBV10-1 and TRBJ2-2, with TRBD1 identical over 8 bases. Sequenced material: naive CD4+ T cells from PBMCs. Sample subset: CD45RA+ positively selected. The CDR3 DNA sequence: TGCGCCAGCAGGACAGGGGATAACACCGGGGAGCTGTTTTTT. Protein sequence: CASRTGDNTGELFF.